These T cell receptor beta chains were read from a single sample in a study of T cells expressing NK-cell markers. Each CDR3 protein gets one entry in TCRdb, which reprocessed the 5' RACE reads and gives no DNA. Here the sample table reports roughly 180,000 distinct CDR3 sequences. Sequencing was performed on blood T cells: a sorted CD56 or NKG2C T cell subset, CD4+ or CD8+ T cells, or bulk PBMC T cells (not recorded which). The receptors derive from a woman between 18 and 69 years old in good health. The CDR3 runs from the conserved cysteine through the conserved F or W. Not all rows give a size; the values are once, few, many and, for expanded clones, a class.

- | TRBJ1-3 | TRBV12-3/TRBV12-4 | CASSQQGAFGNTIYF
- | TRBJ2-1 | TRBV7-3 | CASSSLRGGGLNEQFF
- | TRBJ2-1 | TRBV7-9 | CASSRDGSSYNEQFF
- | TRBJ2-1 | TRBV5-1 | CASSLRLARDSYNEQFF
- | TRBJ2-2 | TRBV7-2 | CASSLGLARNTGELFF
- | TRBJ1-4 | TRBV4-1 | CASSPTAGRGEKLFF
- | TRBJ1-5 | TRBV12-3/TRBV12-4 | CASSPSWYLVNQPQHF
- | TRBJ2-4 | TRBV15 | CATSRDHGRLAKNIQYF
- | TRBJ2-7 | TRBV10-3 | CASAGTSGGAAYEQYF
medium-sized | TRBJ2-7 | TRBV6-2/TRBV6-3 | CASSPGTQGPSYEQYF
- | TRBJ1-6 | TRBV20-1 | CSARPLAGREYYNSPLHF
- | TRBJ2-3 | TRBV28 | CASRKPGTDTQYF
- | TRBJ2-1 | TRBV19 | CASKALSASSYNEQFF
- | TRBJ2-5 | TRBV4-1 | CASSQDRAAGGVMETQYF
- | TRBJ1-5 | TRBV29-1 | CSVSSGTGSNQPQHF
- | TRBJ2-7 | TRBV12-3/TRBV12-4 | CATGRQGKVEQYF
- | TRBJ2-5 | TRBV20-1 | CSARDRGTGKETQYF
- | TRBJ2-1 | TRBV20-1 | CSASSGPSYNEQFF
- | TRBJ2-1 | TRBV7-9 | CASEARNEQFF
- | TRBJ2-7 | TRBV14 | CASSPLGAKYEQYF
- | TRBJ2-3 | TRBV7-7 | CASSPDSSTVDTQYF
- | TRBJ1-5 | TRBV12-3/TRBV12-4 | CASSLGQLISNQPQHF
- | TRBJ2-5 | TRBV5-1 | CASSLDVGKEETQYF
- | TRBJ1-1 | TRBV10-3 | CAISDGQGGGNTEAFF
- | TRBJ2-7 | TRBV7-3 | CASSSTGTGFYEQYF
- | TRBJ2-7 | TRBV29-1 | CSAGGRGSGEQYF
- | TRBJ1-4 | TRBV5-1 | CASSLSRPGVDEKLFF
- | TRBJ1-5 | TRBV6-1 | CASRGQARNQPQHF
- | TRBJ2-3 | TRBV2 | CASSVVVADTQYF
- | TRBJ1-1 | TRBV12-3/TRBV12-4 | CASSYSDRTAFF
- | TRBJ2-5 | TRBV18 | CASSPVLGTEETQYF
- | TRBJ2-7 | TRBV12-3/TRBV12-4 | CASSQSSQGYEQYF
- | TRBJ1-1 | TRBV29-1 | CSVFRETMNTEAFF
- | TRBJ2-1 | TRBV5-1 | CASSLTGTGGDEQFF
- | TRBJ2-7 | TRBV5-1 | CASSVGQPTYEQYF
- | TRBJ1-5 | TRBV12-3/TRBV12-4 | CASSWGQNSNQPQHF
- | TRBJ2-5 | TRBV20-1 | CSARDGKLQETQYF
- | TRBJ2-5 | TRBV7-7 | CASSSSGLETQYF
- | TRBJ2-5 | TRBV6-1 | CASRRVEGASETQYF
- | TRBJ1-1 | TRBV19 | CASIYQGSNTEAFF
- | TRBJ2-7 | TRBV6-2/TRBV6-3 | CASSYLAGGTSYEQYF
- | TRBJ2-3 | TRBV20-1 | CSARDKQGRYF
- | TRBJ1-6 | TRBV12-3/TRBV12-4 | CASSLEGRISPLHF
- | TRBJ1-4 | TRBV20-1 | CSAQLQMEKLFF
- | TRBJ2-6 | TRBV7-3 | CASSRIPAGDLSGANVLTF
- | TRBJ1-5 | TRBV12-3/TRBV12-4 | CASSPHGQGASQPQHF
- | TRBJ1-2 | TRBV20-1 | CSARDFRYQGYGYTF
- | TRBJ1-3 | TRBV10-3 | CAINTPGPSGNTIYF
- | TRBJ2-7 | TRBV6-1 | CASSDAGGSGSSYEQYF
- | TRBJ1-2 | TRBV10-3 | CAISEFPSTGTAATTKYGYTF
- | TRBJ2-1 | TRBV12-5 | CASATGYYNEQFF
- | TRBJ2-7 | TRBV15 | CATSQLTGGFHEQYF
- | TRBJ1-4 | TRBV4-1 | CASSQQGRRNEKLFF
- | TRBJ2-1 | TRBV20-1 | CSAGRTGKQFF
- | TRBJ2-2 | TRBV7-9 | CAKPDPSTGELFF
- | TRBJ2-3 | TRBV10-2 | CASSDAAASTDTQYF
- | TRBJ2-7 | TRBV3-1 | CASSQDSPGAYEQYF
- | TRBJ1-5 | TRBV20-1 | CSTPVGSYLNQPQHF